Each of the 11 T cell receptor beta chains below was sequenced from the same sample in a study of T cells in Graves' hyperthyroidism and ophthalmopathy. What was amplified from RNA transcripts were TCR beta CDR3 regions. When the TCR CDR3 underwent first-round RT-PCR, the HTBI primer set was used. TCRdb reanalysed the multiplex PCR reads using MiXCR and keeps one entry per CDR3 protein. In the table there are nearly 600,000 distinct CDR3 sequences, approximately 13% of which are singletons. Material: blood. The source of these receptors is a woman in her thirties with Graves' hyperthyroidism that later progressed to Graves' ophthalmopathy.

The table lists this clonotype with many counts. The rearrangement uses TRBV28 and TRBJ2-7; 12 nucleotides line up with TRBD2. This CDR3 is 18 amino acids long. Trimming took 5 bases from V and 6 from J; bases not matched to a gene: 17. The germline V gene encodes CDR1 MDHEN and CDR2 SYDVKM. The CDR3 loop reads CASSAPGGLAGLICEQYF. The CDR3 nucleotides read TGTGCCAGCAGTGCACCCGGGGGACTAGCGGGCCTAATCTGCGAGCAGTACTTC. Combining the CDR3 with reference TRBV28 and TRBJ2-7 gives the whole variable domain DVKVTQSSRYLVKRTGEKVFLECVQDMDHENMFWYRQDPGLGLRLIYFSYDVKMKEKGDIPEGYSVSREKKERFSLILESASTNQTSMYLCASSAPGGLAGLICEQYFGPGTRLTVT.

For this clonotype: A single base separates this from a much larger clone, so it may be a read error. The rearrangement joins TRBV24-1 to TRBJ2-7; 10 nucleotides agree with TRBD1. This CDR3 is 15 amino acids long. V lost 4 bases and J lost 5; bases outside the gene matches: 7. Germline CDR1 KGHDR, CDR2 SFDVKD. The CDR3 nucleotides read TGTGCCACCAGTGACCAGGGACAGGGGTCTAACGAGCAGTACTTC. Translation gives CATSDQGQGSNEQYF.

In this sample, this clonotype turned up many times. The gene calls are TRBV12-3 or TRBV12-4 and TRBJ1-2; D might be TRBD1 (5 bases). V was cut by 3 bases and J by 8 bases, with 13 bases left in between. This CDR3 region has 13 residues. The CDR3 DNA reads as TGTGCCAGCAGTTTGAGGGACGGGGGGGGCTACACCTTC. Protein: CASSLRDGGGYTF.

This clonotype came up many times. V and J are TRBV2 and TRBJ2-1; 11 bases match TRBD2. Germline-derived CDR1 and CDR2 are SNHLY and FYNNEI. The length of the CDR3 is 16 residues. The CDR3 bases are TGTACTCCGGGACTAGCGGTAAAAAACTCCTACAATGAGCAGTTCTTC. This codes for CTPGLAVKNSYNEQFF.

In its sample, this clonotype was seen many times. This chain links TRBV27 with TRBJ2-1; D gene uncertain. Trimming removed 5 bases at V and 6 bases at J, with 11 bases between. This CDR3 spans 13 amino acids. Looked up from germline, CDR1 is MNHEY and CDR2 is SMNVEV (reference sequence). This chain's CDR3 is CASSAPPFNEQFF. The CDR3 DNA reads TGTGCCAGCAGTGCCCCTCCCTTCAATGAGCAGTTCTTC.

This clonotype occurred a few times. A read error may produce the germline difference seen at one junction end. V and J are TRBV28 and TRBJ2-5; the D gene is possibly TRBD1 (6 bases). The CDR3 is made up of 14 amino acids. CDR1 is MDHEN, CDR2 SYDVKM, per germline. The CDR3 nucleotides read TGTGCCAGCACCCTTGCACAGGGTACCGAGACCCACTACTTC. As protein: CASTLAQGTETHYF. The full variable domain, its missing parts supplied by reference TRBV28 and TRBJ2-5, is DVKVTQSSRYLVKRTGEKVFLECVQDMDHENMFWYRQDPGLGLRLIYFSYDVKMKEKGDIPEGYSVSREKKERFSLILESASTNQTSMYLCASTLAQGTETHYFGPGTRLLVL.

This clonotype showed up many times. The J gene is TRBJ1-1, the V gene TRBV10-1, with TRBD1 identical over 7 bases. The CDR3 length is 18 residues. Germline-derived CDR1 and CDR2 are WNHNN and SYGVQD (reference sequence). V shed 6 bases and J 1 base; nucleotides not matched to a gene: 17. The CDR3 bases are TGCGCCAGCAGCGACCCTGACAGGGAGATAAGGGCGAACACTGAAGCTTTCTTT. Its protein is CASSDPDREIRANTEAFF.

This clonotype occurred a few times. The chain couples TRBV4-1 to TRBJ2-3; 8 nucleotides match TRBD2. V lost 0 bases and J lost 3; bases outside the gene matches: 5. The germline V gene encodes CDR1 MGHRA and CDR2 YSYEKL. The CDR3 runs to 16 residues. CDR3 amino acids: CASSQDWAGGTDTQYF. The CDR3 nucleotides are TGCGCCAGCAGCCAAGATTGGGCGGGAGGAACAGATACGCAGTATTTT.

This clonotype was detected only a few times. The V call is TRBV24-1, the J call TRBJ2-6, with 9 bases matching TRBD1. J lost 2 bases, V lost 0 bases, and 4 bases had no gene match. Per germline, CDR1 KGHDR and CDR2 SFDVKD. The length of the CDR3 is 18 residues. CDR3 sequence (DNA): TGTGCCACCAGTGATTTGAACAGGGGGCAAACTGGGGCCAACGTCCTGACTTTC. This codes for CATSDLNRGQTGANVLTF.

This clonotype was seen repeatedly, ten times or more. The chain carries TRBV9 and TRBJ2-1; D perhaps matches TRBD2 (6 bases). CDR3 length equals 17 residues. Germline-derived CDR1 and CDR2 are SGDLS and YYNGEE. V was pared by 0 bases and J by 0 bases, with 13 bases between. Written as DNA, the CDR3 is TGTGCCAGCAGCGTAGGAAGTAGCGGAGGCTCCTACAATGAGCAGTTCTTC. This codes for CASSVGSSGGSYNEQFF.

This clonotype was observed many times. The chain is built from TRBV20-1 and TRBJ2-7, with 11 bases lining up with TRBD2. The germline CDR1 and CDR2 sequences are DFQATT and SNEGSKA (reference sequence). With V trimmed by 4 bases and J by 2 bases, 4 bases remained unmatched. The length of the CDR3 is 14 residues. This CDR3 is CSAKLAGATYEQYF. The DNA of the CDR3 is TGCAGTGCTAAACTAGCGGGAGCTACCTACGAGCAGTACTTC.